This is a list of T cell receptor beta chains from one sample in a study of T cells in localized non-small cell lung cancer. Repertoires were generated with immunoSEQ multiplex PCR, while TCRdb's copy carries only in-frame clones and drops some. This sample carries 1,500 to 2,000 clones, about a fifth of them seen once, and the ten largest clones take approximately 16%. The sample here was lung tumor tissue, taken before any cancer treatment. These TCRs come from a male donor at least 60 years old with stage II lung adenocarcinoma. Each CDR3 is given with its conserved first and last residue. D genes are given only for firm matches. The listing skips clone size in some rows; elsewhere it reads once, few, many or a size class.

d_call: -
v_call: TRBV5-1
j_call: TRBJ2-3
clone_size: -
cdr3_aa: CASSFGQRGDTQYF
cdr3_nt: TGCGCCAGCAGCTTTGGACAGAGGGGAGATACGCAGTATTTT

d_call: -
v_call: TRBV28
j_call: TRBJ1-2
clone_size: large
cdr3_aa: CASSLPTNTRYGYTF
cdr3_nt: TGTGCCAGCAGTTTACCGACTAACACTCGTTATGGCTACACCTTC

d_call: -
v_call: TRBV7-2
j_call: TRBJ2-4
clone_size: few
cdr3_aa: CASSLGGGPKNIQYF
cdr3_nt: TGTGCCAGCAGCTTAGGAGGGGGGCCCAAAAACATTCAGTACTTC

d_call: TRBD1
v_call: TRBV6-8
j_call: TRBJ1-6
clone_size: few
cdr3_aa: CASSDTGTGGSNSPLHF
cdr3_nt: TGTGCCAGCAGTGATACCGGGACAGGGGGTTCTAATTCACCCCTCCACTTT

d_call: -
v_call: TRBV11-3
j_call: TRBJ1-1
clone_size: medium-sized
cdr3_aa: CASSVGRRMNTEAFF
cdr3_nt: TGTGCCAGCAGCGTGGGGCGCAGAATGAACACTGAAGCTTTCTTT

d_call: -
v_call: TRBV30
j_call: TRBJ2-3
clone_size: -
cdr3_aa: CAWNGVQDTQYF
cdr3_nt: TGTGCCTGGAACGGTGTGCAAGATACGCAGTATTTT

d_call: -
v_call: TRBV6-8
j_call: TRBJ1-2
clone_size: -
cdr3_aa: CASSSRSYGYTF
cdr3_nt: TGTGCCAGCAGTTCCAGGAGCTATGGCTACACCTTC

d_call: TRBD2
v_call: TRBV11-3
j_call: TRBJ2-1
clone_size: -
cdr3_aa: CASSLFRAGGSYNEQFF
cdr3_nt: TGTGCCAGCAGCTTATTCCGAGCGGGAGGCTCCTACAATGAGCAGTTCTTC

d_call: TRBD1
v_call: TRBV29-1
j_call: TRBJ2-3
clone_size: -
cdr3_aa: CSVDRGTADTQYF
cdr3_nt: TGCAGCGTCGACAGGGGAACGGCAGATACGCAGTATTTT

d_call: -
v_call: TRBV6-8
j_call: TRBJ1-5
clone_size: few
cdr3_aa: CASSATTGTYSNQPQHF
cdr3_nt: TGTGCCAGCAGTGCGACGACAGGTACCTATAGCAATCAGCCCCAGCATTTT

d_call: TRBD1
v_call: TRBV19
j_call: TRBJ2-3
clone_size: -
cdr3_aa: CASSFGTGGTDTQYF
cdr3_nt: TGTGCCAGTAGTTTTGGGACAGGGGGAACAGATACGCAGTATTTT

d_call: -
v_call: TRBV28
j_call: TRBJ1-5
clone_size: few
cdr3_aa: CASTTTGGNQPQHF
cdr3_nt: TGTGCCAGCACCACCACAGGAGGCAATCAGCCCCAGCATTTT

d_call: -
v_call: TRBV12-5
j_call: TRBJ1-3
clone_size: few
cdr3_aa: CASVGDGNTIYF
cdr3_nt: TGTGCCAGCGTCGGGGATGGAAACACCATATATTTT

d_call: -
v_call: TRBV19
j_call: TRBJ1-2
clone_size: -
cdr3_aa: CASSILLESVGYTF
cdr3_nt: TGTGCCAGTAGTATTCTATTGGAGTCGGTAGGCTACACCTTC

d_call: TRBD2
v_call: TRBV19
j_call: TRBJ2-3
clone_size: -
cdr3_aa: CASSIDVPGGLGTDTQYF
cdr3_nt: TGTGCCAGTAGTATCGACGTCCCGGGGGGACTAGGCACAGATACGCAGTATTTT

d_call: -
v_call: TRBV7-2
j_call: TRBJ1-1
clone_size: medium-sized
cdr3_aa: CASTLGMNTEAFF
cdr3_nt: TGTGCCAGCACCTTAGGGATGAACACTGAAGCTTTCTTT

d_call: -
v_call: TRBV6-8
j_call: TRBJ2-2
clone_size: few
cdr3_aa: CASSFREVSTGELFF
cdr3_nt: TGTGCCAGTAGCTTCAGGGAAGTAAGCACCGGGGAGCTGTTTTTT

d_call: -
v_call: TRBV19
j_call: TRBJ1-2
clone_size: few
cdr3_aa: CASLGREENGYTF
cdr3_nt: TGTGCCTCCCTGGGAAGGGAAGAAAATGGCTACACCTTC

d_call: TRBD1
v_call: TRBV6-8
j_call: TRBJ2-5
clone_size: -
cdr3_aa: CASSVEGQGGETQYF
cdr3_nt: TGTGCCAGCAGCGTGGAGGGACAGGGAGGGGAGACCCAGTACTTC

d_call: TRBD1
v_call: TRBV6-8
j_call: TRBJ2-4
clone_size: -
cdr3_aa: CASSAQGEAKNIQYF
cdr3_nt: TGTGCCAGCAGTGCCCAGGGGGAGGCCAAAAACATTCAGTACTTC

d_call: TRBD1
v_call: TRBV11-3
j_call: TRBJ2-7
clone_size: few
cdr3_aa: CASSLQTGFYEQYF
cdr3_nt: TGTGCCAGCAGCTTACAGACAGGGTTTTACGAGCAGTACTTC

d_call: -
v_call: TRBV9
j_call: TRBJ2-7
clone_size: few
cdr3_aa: CASSPKTDSYEQYF
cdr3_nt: TGTGCCAGCAGCCCGAAGACGGATTCCTACGAGCAGTACTTC

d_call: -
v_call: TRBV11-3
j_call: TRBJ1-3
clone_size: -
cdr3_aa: CASSLYGWGSGNTIYF
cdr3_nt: TGTGCCAGCAGCTTGTATGGTTGGGGTTCGGGAAACACCATATATTTT

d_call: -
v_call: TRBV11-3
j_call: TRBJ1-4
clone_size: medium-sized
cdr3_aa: CASSSPRPTNEKLFF
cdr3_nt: TGTGCCAGCAGCTCCCCGAGGCCAACTAATGAAAAACTGTTTTTT

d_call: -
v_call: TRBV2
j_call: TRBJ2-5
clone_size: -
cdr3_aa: CASRQDQETQYF
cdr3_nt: TGTGCCAGCAGACAGGATCAAGAGACCCAGTACTTC

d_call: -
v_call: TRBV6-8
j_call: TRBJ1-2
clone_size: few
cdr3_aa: CASSFSSGTHIYGYTF
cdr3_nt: TGTGCCAGCAGTTTTTCATCCGGGACGCACATCTATGGCTACACCTTC

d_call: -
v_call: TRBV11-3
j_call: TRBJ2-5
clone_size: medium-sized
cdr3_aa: CASSPTGPQETQYF
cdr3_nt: TGTGCCAGCAGCCCTACAGGACCCCAAGAGACCCAGTACTTC

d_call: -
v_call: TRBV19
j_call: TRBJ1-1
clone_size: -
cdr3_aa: CASKFDVRTEAFF
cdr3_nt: TGTGCCAGTAAGTTCGATGTTCGCACTGAAGCTTTCTTT

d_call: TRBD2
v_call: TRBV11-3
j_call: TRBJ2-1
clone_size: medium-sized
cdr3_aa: CASSSAGGGAYEQFF
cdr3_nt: TGTGCCAGCAGCTCGGCTGGCGGGGGGGCCTATGAGCAGTTCTTC

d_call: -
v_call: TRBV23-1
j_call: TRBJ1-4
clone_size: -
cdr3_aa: CASSQELDRGPSPTNEKLFF
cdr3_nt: TGCGCCAGCAGTCAAGAATTGGACCGGGGCCCTTCCCCAACTAATGAAAAACTGTTTTTT

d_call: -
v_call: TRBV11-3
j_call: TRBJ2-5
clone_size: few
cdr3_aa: CASSLSSPGRETQYF
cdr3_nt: TGTGCCAGCAGCTTATCATCCCCGGGGCGGGAGACCCAGTACTTC

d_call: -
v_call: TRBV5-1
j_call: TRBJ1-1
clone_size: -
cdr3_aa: CASSLPGEGTEAFF
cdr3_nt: TGCGCCAGCAGCCTACCAGGGGAGGGGACTGAAGCTTTCTTT

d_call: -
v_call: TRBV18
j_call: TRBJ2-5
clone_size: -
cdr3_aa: CASSSGYQETQYF
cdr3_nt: TGTGCCAGCTCATCCGGATACCAAGAGACCCAGTACTTC

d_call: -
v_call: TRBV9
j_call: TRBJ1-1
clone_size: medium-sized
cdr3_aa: CASSVDGLTEAFF
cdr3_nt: TGTGCCAGCAGCGTAGATGGATTGACTGAAGCTTTCTTT

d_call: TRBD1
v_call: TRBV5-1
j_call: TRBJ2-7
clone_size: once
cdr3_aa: CASSLGGTGDYEQYF
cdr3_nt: TGCGCCAGCAGCTTGGGCGGGACAGGGGACTACGAGCAGTACTTC

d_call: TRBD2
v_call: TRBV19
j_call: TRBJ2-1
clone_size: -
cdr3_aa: CASSIQSGRSAEQFF
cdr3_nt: TGTGCCAGTAGTATCCAGAGCGGGAGATCAGCTGAGCAGTTCTTC

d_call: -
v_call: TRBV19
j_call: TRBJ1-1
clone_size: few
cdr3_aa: CASRAALNTEAFF
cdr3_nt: TGTGCCAGTAGGGCGGCCTTGAACACTGAAGCTTTCTTT

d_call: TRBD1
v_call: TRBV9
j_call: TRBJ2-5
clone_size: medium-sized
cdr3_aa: CASSDRGTGTGYLETQYF
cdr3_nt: TGTGCCAGCAGTGACCGTGGAACCGGGACAGGGTATTTGGAGACCCAGTACTTC

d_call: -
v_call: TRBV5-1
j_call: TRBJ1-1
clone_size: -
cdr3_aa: CASSLSEFGIEAFF
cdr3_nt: TGCGCCAGCAGCTTGTCCGAATTCGGAATTGAAGCTTTCTTT

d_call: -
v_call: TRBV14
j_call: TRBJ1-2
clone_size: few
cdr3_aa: CASSQADLNYGYTF
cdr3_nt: TGTGCCAGCAGCCAAGCAGACCTCAACTATGGCTACACCTTC

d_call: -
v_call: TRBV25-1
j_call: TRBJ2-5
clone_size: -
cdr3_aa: CASSEGLQGTQYF
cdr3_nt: TGTGCCAGCAGTGAAGGGCTCCAAGGGACCCAGTACTTC

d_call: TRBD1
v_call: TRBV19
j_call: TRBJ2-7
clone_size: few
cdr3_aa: CACSGTDTYEQYF
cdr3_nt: TGTGCCTGTTCCGGGACAGATACCTACGAGCAGTACTTC

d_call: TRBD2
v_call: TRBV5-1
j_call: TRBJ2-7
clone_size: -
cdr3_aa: CASSLGSGSYEQYF
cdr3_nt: TGCGCCAGCAGCTTGGGTAGCGGGTCCTACGAGCAGTACTTC

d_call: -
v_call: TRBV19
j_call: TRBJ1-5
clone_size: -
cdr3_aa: CASTDDYSNQPQHF
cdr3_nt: TGTGCCAGCACGGACGATTATAGCAATCAGCCCCAGCATTTT

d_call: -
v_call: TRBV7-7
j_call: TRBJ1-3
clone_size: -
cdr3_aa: CASSLEQTSGNTIYF
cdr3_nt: TGTGCCAGCAGCTTAGAGCAGACTTCTGGAAACACCATATATTTT

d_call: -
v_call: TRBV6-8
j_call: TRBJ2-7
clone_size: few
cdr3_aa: CAISTTTGSYEQYF
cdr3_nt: TGTGCCATCAGTACCACTACCGGATCCTACGAGCAGTACTTC

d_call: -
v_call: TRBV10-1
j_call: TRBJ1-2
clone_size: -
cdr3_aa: CASSESQRGIANYGYTF
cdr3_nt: TGCGCCAGCAGTGAATCACAGCGAGGGATTGCTAACTATGGCTACACCTTC

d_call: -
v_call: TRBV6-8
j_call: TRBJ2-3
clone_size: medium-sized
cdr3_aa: CASSIQGQSTDTQYF
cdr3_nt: TGTGCCAGCAGTATTCAGGGCCAAAGCACAGATACGCAGTATTTT

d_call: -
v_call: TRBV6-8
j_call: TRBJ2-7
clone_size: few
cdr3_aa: CASRYSVGGTYEQYF
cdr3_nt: TGTGCCAGCAGGTATTCGGTGGGGGGCACCTACGAGCAGTACTTC

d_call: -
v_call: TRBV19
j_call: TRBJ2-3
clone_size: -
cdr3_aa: CASSWRGLEGSDTQYF
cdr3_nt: TGTGCCAGTAGTTGGAGGGGGCTAGAAGGCTCAGATACGCAGTATTTT